The TCR beta chain described here comes from a study of T cell repertoires in cytomegalovirus infection. Study at large: As its CMV epitopes, the study selected recently identified HLA-C-restricted and well-studied HLA-B-restricted targets. Public TCR beta signatures marked donors with CMV infection and the matching HLA.

In TCRdb, the reads were re-called with MiXCR into one record per CDR3 protein. This sample has a few hundred thousand distinct CDR3 sequences, with approximately 42% found just once. This clonotype was counted ten times or more. Its specificity is unknown. The CDR3 loop spans 16 amino acids. Germline assignment: CDR1 SGHTA and CDR2 FQGNSA. V gave up 3 bases and J gave up 0 bases; unmatched junction bases: 5. The material sequenced was cultured PBMCs, taken from culture after CMV antigen stimulation. This chain links TRBV7-2 with TRBJ2-3; the match to TRBD2 covers 8 bases. The source is a human donor in good health (CMV status not recorded). Some clones in this sample may be carry-over from other donors' samples. In DNA, the CDR3 is TGTGCCAGCAGCTTTTCAGCGGGAGCCAGCACAGATACGCAGTATTTT. Translating it yields CASSFSAGASTDTQYF.